Below, 20 T cell receptor beta chains from the same sample are listed, as sequenced in a study of human T cells and chemical hapten exposure. One entry per CDR3 protein results from TCRdb running MiXCR on the RACE reads. The sample consists of approximately 80,000 distinct CDR3 sequences, 10% to 15% of them appearing once. Time point described: patch test 3, about 24 weeks after DPC sensitization. Treatment given: therapeutic diphenylcyclopropenone sensitization with weekly scalp DPC. The specimen was whole blood, collected in connection with sensitization to the hapten diphenylcyclopropenone (DPC). These receptors originate from a woman aged 45 to 65 with alopecia areata. Some clones in this sample may be carry-over from other donors' samples.

J is TRBJ2-7 and V is TRBV11-2, with D unresolved. Germline CDR1 is SGHAT and CDR2 is FQNNGV. The CDR3 extends over 15 amino acids. Trimming pared 2 bases from V and 3 bases from J, leaving 14 bases between. The CDR3, as DNA: TGTGCCAGCAGCTTACAAGGCCTCCCTAACTACGAGCAGTACTTC. Translating it yields CASSLQGLPNYEQYF.

This clonotype was seen a few times. The chain recombines TRBV7-8 with TRBJ1-5; tentative D call: TRBD1 (5 bases). CDR3 length: 15 residues. V was shortened by 0 bases and J by 4 bases, with 10 bases between the two germline ends. Germline V gene data show CDR1 as SGHVS and CDR2 as FQNEAQ. The CDR3 sequence is CASSLAWAGNQPQHF. The CDR3 bases are TGTGCCAGCAGCTTAGCCTGGGCAGGGAATCAGCCCCAGCATTTT.

This clonotype has ten or more counts. J is TRBJ2-7 and V is TRBV2; a weak D match, TRBD1 (5 bases). The CDR3 is 13 amino acids. CDR1 and CDR2 (germline): SNHLY, FYNNEI. Trimming took off 5 bases at V and 1 base at J, with 9 bases between the two ends. In DNA, the CDR3 is TGTGCCAGCAGTCCCAGGGTTTCCTACGAGCAGTACTTC. Translated, it gives CASSPRVSYEQYF. The full variable domain, completed using reference TRBV2 and TRBJ2-7, is EPEVTQTPSHQVTQMGQEVILRCVPISNHLYFYWYRQILGQKVEFLVSFYNNEISEKSEIFDDQFSVERPDGSNFTLKIRSTKLEDSAMYFCASSPRVSYEQYFGPGTRLTVT.

In its sample, this clonotype was seen many times. The chain links TRBV20-1 to TRBJ2-1, with D maybe TRBD1 (6 bases). CDR3 length: 16 amino acids. The ends were cut back, 1 base at V and 3 bases at J, with 16 bases in the middle. Germline CDR1 reads DFQATT; CDR2 reads SNEGSKA (reference sequence). CDR3 sequence (DNA): TGCAGTGCTAGAGGAGTCAGACAGGATTTCTACAATGAGCAGTTCTTC. This gives the protein CSARGVRQDFYNEQFF.

This chain links TRBV6-2 or TRBV6-3 with TRBJ2-5; 10 bases align to TRBD2. This CDR3 is built from 16 residues. V lost 6 bases and J lost 4; bases outside the gene matches: 11. Germline V gene lookup returns CDR1 MNHEY and CDR2 SVGEGT. The CDR3 sequence: CASRGTGLAARETQYF. CDR3 sequence (DNA): TGTGCCAGCAGGGGGACAGGACTAGCGGCCAGAGAGACCCAGTACTTC.

This clonotype was seen only a few times. V and J are TRBV7-7 and TRBJ2-7; D might be TRBD2 (5 bases). Trimming left V 2 bases short and J 5 bases short, with 25 bases between. This CDR3 has 18 residues. The V gene's germline CDR1 is SSHAT and CDR2 FNYEAQ (reference sequence). DNA of the CDR3: TGTGCCAGCAGCTTAAGTAGTACGGGGTCGGCTCTAATCCACGAGCAGTACTTC. It yields the protein CASSLSSTGSALIHEQYF.

This rearrangement joins TRBV12-3 or TRBV12-4 to TRBJ1-6, with 8 bases that match TRBD1. The CDR3 contains 18 residues. J was trimmed by 0 bases and V by 6 bases; bases with no gene match: 10. The CDR3 here is CASRSGQGLGSYNSPLHF. DNA of the CDR3: TGTGCCAGCAGGTCCGGACAGGGACTCGGCTCCTATAATTCACCCCTCCACTTT.

The genes are TRBV2 and TRBJ2-2; tentative D call: TRBD2 (5 bases). CDR1 SNHLY and CDR2 FYNNEI come from the germline V gene. Deletions cut 5 bases from V and 6 bases from J, with 13 bases between. The CDR3 extends over 14 amino acids. The CDR3 here is CASSYPGLPGELFF. CDR3 bases: TGTGCCAGCAGTTATCCCGGACTTCCCGGGGAGCTGTTTTTT.

The chain is built from TRBV6-5 and TRBJ1-1, with unresolved D. This CDR3 region has 14 residues. Germline lookup yields CDR1 MNHEY and CDR2 SVGAGI. V lost 8 bases and J lost 1, with 14 bases in between. As DNA, the CDR3 is TGTGCCAGCGCGTCTTACCCCGCGAACACTGAAGCTTTCTTT. The encoded protein is CASASYPANTEAFF.

This clonotype was seen only a few times. The V call is TRBV6-6, the J call TRBJ2-3; 13 nucleotides align to TRBD2. The CDR3 contains 15 residues. The junction had 4 bases not matched to a gene; V was cut back by 8 bases and J by 2 bases. CDR1 and CDR2 (germline): MNHNY, SVGAGI (reference sequence). The CDR3 nucleotides read TGTGCCAGCCAGGGACTAGCGGGACCCACAGATACGCAGTATTTT. This encodes CASQGLAGPTDTQYF.

The rearrangement joins TRBV12-3 or TRBV12-4 to TRBJ2-2; 9 bases fit TRBD2. With 8 bases clipped from V and 8 bases from J, the junction kept 3 bases outside the gene matches. The CDR3 extends over 12 amino acids. CDR3 amino acids: CASLAGRGELFF. The CDR3 coding sequence is TGTGCCAGCCTAGCGGGAAGGGGGGAGCTGTTTTTT.

This clonotype was picked up many times. This chain's CDR3 is CSAIPGVPNTEAFF. The CDR3 DNA follows: TGCAGTGCCATCCCGGGAGTTCCGAACACTGAAGCTTTCTTT. The chain couples TRBV20-1 to TRBJ1-1, with D unclear. Germline-derived CDR1 and CDR2 are DFQATT and SNEGSKA (reference sequence). The CDR3 extends over 14 amino acids. Deletions cut 6 bases from V and 1 base from J, with 15 bases between.

V and J are TRBV11-3 and TRBJ2-7; no clear D gene. The CDR3 contains 13 residues. Trimming stripped 1 base from V and 6 bases from J, with 10 bases between. CDR1 SGHNT and CDR2 YENEEA come from the germline V gene. The CDR3: CASSLAPWSEQYF. The CDR3 DNA is TGTGCCAGCAGCTTAGCACCCTGGAGCGAGCAGTACTTC.

This clonotype was picked up many times. The rearrangement links TRBV6-5 to TRBJ2-7, with TRBD2 matching over 9 bases. The V gene end was trimmed by 7 bases and the J gene end by 3 bases; junction bases not matched to a gene: 16. CDR1 and CDR2 (germline): MNHEY, SVGAGI. The CDR3 is 17 residues long. CDR3 amino acids: CASTPTSGATGVYEQYF. The CDR3 nucleotides are TGTGCCAGCACCCCGACTAGCGGAGCAACGGGGGTCTACGAGCAGTACTTC.

This clonotype turned up a few times. The chain is built from TRBV25-1 and TRBJ1-1; no definite D call. CDR3 length: 11 residues. CDR1 and CDR2 from the germline V gene are MGHDK and SYGVNS. The V end lost 4 bases, the J end lost 11 bases, and 11 bases lay between the germline ends. CDR3 residues: CASSGDKRAFF. CDR3 DNA: TGTGCCAGCAGTGGCGATAAGAGGGCTTTCTTT. Filled out from reference TRBV25-1 and TRBJ1-1, the complete variable domain reads EADIYQTPRYLVIGTGKKITLECSQTMGHDKMYWYQQDPGMELHLIHYSYGVNSTEKGDLSSESTVSRIRTEHFPLTLESARPSHTSQYLCASSGDKRAFFGQGTRLTVV.

The chain is built from TRBV20-1 and TRBJ1-5; no clear D gene. CDR3 length: 14 residues. The V and J ends lost 6 bases and 1 base respectively, with 13 bases between them. From germline, CDR1 is DFQATT and CDR2 SNEGSKA (reference sequence). CDR3 nucleotide sequence: TGCAGTGCCCATGTTGACAACAGCAATCAGCCCCAGCATTTT. It yields the protein CSAHVDNSNQPQHF.

The table lists this clonotype with a few counts. The chain links TRBV10-3 to TRBJ2-1, with D perhaps being TRBD1 or TRBD2 (5 bases each). Trimming took 10 bases from V and 2 from J, leaving 12 bases between them. The CDR3 consists of 13 residues. Germline values: CDR1 ENHRY, CDR2 SYGVKD. CDR3 in DNA: TGTGCCACAGGGACGGGTACCTACAATGAGCAGTTCTTC. Translating gives CATGTGTYNEQFF.

Many counts were recorded for this clonotype. The chain has TRBV19 and TRBJ1-5; D may be TRBD1 (6 bases). There are 16 residues in the CDR3. Germline V gene data show CDR1 as LNHDA and CDR2 as SQIVND (reference sequence). V was clipped by 10 bases and J by 5 bases, with 24 bases between them. CDR3 in amino acids: CATQKKTGRGDQPQHF. The CDR3 DNA reads TGTGCCACCCAAAAAAAGACAGGCCGGGGCGATCAGCCCCAGCATTTT.

This clonotype was picked up many times. This chain connects TRBV15 to TRBJ1-5; tentative D call: TRBD1 (5 bases). The CDR3 length is 12 residues. Trimming shortened V by 1 base and J by 7 bases, and 5 bases separated the two germline ends. CDR1 and CDR2 from the germline V gene are LNHNV and YYDKDF (reference sequence). CDR3 nucleotides: TGTGCCACCAGCAGAGCAGGGCAGCCCCAGCATTTT. Encoded protein: CATSRAGQPQHF.

This clonotype was seen ten or more times. This chain joins TRBV29-1 and TRBJ1-2; D gene unclear. The germline CDR1 and CDR2 sequences are SQVTM and ANQGSEA. V dropped 6 bases and J dropped 8 bases, with 19 bases sitting between them. The CDR3 has 13 amino acids. The CDR3 is CSVLSGVSGGYTF. The CDR3 coding sequence is TGCAGCGTCCTCTCCGGGGTGAGCGGCGGCTACACCTTC.